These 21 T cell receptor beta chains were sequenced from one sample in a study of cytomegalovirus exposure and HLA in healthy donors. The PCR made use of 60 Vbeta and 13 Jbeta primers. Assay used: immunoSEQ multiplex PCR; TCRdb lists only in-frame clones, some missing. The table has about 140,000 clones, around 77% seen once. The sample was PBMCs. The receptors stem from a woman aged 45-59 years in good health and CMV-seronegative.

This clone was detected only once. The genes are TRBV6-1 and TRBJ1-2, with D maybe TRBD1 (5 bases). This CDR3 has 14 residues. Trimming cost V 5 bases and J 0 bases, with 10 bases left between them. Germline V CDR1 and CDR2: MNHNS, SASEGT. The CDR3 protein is CASSPRDSNYGYTF. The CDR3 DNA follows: TGTGCCAGCAGTCCCCGGGACTCTAACTATGGCTACACCTTC.

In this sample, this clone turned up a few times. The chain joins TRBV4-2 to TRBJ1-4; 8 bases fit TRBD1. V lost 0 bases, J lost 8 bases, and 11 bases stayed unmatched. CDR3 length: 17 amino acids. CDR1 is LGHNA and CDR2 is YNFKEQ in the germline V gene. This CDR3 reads CASSQDTRTGLGEKLFF. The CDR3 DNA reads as TGTGCCAGCAGCCAAGATACCCGGACAGGGCTTGGCGAAAAACTGTTTTTT.

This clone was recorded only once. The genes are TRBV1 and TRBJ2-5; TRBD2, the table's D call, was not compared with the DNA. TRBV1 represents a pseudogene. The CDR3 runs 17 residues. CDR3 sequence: CTSSQDASRSWEETQYF. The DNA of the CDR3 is TGCACCAGCAGCCAAGATGCTAGTCGATCTTGGGAAGAGACCCAGTACTTC.

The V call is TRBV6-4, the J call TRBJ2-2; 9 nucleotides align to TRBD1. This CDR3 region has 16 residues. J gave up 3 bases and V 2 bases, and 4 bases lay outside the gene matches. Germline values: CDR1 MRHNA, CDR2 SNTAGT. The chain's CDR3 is CASSDRTGDYTGELFF. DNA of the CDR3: TGTGCCAGCAGTGACCGGACAGGGGACTACACCGGGGAGCTGTTTTTT.

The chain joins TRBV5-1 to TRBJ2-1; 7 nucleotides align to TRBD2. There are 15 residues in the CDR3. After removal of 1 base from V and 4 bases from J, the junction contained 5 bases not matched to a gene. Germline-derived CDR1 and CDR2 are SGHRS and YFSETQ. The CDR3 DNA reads TGCGCCAGCAGCTTGAGTCTAGCGGTATACAATGAGCAGTTCTTC. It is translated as CASSLSLAVYNEQFF.

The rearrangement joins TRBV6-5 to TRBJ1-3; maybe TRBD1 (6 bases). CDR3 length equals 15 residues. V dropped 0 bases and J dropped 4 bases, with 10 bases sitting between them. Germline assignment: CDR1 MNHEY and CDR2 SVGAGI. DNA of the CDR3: TGTGCCAGCAGTTACTCCGGGACACGAGGAAACACCATATATTTT. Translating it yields CASSYSGTRGNTIYF.

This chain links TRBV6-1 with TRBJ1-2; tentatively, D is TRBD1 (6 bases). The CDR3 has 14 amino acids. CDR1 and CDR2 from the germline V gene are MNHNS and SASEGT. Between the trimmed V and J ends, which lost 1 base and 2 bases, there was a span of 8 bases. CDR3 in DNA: TGTGCCAGCAGTGAAGACAGGGCCAACTATGGCTACACCTTC. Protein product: CASSEDRANYGYTF.

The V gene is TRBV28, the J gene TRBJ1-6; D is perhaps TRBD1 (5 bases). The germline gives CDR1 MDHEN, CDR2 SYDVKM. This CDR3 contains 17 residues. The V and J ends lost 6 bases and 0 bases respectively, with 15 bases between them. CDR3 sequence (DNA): TGTGCCAGCAGCCCGGGACGGACTAGCTCCTATAATTCACCCCTCCACTTT. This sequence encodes CASSPGRTSSYNSPLHF.

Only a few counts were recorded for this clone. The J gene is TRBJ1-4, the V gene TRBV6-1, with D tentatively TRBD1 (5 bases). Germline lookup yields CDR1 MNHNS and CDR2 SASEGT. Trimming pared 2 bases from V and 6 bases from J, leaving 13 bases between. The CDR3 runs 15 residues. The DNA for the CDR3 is TGTGCCAGCAGTGAATTGGCAGGGCTTCATGAAAAACTGTTTTTT. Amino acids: CASSELAGLHEKLFF.

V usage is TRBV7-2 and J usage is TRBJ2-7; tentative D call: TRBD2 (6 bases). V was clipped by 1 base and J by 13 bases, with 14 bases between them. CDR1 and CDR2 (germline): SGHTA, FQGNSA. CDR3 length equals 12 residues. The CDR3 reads CASSLGGGGVYF. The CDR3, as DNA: TGTGCCAGCAGCTTAGGGGGCGGAGGGGTATACTTC.

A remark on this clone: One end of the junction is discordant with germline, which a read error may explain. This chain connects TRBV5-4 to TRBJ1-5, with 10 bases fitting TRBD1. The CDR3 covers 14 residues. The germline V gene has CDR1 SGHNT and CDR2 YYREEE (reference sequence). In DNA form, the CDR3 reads TGTGCCAGCAGCAGGGACAGGGGCAATCAGCTCCAGCATTTT. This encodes CASSRDRGNQLQHF.

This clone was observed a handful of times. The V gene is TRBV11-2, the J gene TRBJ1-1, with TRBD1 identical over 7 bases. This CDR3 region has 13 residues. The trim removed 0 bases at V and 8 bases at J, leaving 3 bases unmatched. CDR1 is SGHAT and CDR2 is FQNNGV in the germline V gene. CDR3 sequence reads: CASSLDRDREAFF. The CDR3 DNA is TGTGCCAGCAGCTTAGATCGGGACAGAGAAGCTTTCTTT.

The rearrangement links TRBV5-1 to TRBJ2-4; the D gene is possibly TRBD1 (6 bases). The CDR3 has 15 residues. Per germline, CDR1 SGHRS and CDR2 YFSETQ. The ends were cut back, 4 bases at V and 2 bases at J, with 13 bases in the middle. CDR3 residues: CASSPHRDPKNIQYF. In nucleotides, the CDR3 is TGCGCCAGCAGCCCCCACAGGGATCCCAAAAACATTCAGTACTTC.

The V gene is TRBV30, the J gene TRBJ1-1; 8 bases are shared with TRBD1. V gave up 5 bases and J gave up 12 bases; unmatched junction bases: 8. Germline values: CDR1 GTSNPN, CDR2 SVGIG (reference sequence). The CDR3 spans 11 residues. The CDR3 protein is CAWRSQGGTFF. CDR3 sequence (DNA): TGTGCCTGGCGATCACAGGGGGGGACTTTCTTT.

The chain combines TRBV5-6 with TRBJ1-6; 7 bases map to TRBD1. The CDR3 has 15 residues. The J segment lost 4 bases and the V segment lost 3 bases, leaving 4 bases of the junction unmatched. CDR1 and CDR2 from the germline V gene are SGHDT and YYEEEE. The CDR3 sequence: CASSSETGYNSPLHF. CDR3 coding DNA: TGTGCCAGCAGCTCGGAGACAGGGTATAATTCACCCCTCCACTTT. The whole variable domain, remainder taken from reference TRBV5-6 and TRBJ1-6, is DAGVTQSPTHLIKTRGQQVTLRCSPKSGHDTVSWYQQALGQGPQFIFQYYEEEERQRGNFPDRFSGHQFPNYSSELNVNALLLGDSALYLCASSSETGYNSPLHFGNGTRLTVT.

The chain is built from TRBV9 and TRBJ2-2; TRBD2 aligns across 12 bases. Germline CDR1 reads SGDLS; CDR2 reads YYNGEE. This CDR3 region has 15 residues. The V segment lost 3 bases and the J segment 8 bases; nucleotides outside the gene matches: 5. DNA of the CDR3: TGTGCCAGCAGCGCCCCGACTAGCGGGGGTGGGGAGCTGTTTTTT. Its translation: CASSAPTSGGGELFF.

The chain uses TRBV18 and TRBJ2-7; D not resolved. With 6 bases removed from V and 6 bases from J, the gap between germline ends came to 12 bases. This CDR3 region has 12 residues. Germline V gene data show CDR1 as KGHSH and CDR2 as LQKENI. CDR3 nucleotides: TGTGCCAGCTCTCCTACCATTGGCGAGCAGTACTTC. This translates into CASSPTIGEQYF. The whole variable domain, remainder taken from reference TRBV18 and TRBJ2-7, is NAGVMQNPRHLVRRRGQEARLRCSPMKGHSHVYWYRQLPEEGLKFMVYLQKENIIDESGMPKERFSAEFPKEGPSILRIQQVVRGDSAAYFCASSPTIGEQYFGPGTRLTVT.

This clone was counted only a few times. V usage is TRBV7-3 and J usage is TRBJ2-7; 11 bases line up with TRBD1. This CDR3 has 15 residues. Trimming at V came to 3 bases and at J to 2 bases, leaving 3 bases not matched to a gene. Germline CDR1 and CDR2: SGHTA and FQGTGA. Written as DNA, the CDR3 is TGTGCCAGCAGCTTGGACAGGGGGCCAGCCTACGAGCAGTACTTC. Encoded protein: CASSLDRGPAYEQYF.

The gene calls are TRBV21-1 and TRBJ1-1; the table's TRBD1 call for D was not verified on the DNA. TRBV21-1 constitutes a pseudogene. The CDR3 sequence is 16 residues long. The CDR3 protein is CASSRLSGTLNTEAFF. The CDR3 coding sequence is TGTGCCAGCAGCAGACTTTCCGGGACACTGAACACTGAAGCTTTCTTT.

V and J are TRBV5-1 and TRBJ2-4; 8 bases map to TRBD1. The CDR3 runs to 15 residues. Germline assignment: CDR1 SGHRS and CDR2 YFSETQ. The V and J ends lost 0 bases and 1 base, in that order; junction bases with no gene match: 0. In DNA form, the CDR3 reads TGCGCCAGCAGCTTGGGGGACAGGGCCAAAAACATTCAGTACTTC. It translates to CASSLGDRAKNIQYF.

The DNA for the CDR3 is TGTGCCAGCAGTCTCGGGACAGGGGTATCTGAAGCTTTCTTT. Amino acid sequence: CASSLGTGVSEAFF. The rearrangement uses TRBV27 and TRBJ1-1, with TRBD1 identical over 10 bases. This CDR3 has 14 residues. J was trimmed by 6 bases and V by 5 bases; bases with no gene match: 6. In germline, CDR1 is MNHEY, CDR2 SMNVEV (reference sequence).